Presented here are 26 T cell receptor beta chains from one specimen sequenced in a study of blood T cell repertoires in COVID-19. Using immunoSEQ multiplex PCR, the repertoire was profiled, and TCRdb retains in-frame clones only, with some absent. Seen here are 200,000 to 250,000 clones, 70% to 90% observed once, and the top ten hold just over 0.85%. The sample taken for sequencing was PBMCs or T cells enriched from blood (not recorded which). These receptors came from a man aged 45-60 years who had been exposed to COVID-19.

This sequence joins TRBV24-1 and TRBJ2-3; D might be TRBD2 (5 bases). The V end lost 3 bases, the J end lost 2 bases, and 35 bases lay between the germline ends. CDR3 size: 23 residues. Germline V lookup: CDR1 KGHDR, CDR2 SFDVKD. CDR3 residues: CATSDLDDWSSKKGETHTDTQYF. The CDR3 coding sequence is TGTGCCACCAGTGATCTGGATGATTGGTCCTCAAAAAAGGGAGAGACGCACACAGATACGCAGTATTTT.

The rearrangement joins TRBV20-1 to TRBJ1-5; the D gene is possibly TRBD1 (6 bases). Germline CDR1 DFQATT, CDR2 SNEGSKA (reference sequence). The ends were cut back, 3 bases at V and 5 bases at J, with 14 bases in the middle. This CDR3 comprises 14 residues. The CDR3 reads CSASLRTDDQPQHF. The CDR3 coding sequence is TGCAGTGCTAGTTTGCGGACAGACGATCAGCCCCAGCATTTT.

DNA of the CDR3: TGTGCCAGCAGCTTATTATTGGGGCAGGGGAACACTGAAGCTTTCTTT. It specifies CASSLLLGQGNTEAFF. The gene calls are TRBV7-2 and TRBJ1-1; tentative D call: TRBD1 (5 bases). V gave up 2 bases and J gave up 1 base, with 14 bases separating them. The germline gives CDR1 SGHTA, CDR2 FQGNSA. The CDR3 spans 16 residues.

This clone was seen only a few times. This rearrangement joins TRBV5-1 to TRBJ1-3; 7 bases agree with TRBD1. V trimming: 4 bases; J trimming: 0 bases; junction bases outside the gene matches: 16. CDR1 is SGHRS and CDR2 is YFSETQ in the germline V gene. The length of the CDR3 is 19 residues. The CDR3 reads CASSPRTPQGTLSGNTIYF. The CDR3 DNA reads as TGCGCCAGCAGCCCCCGGACTCCACAGGGGACGCTCTCTGGAAACACCATATATTTT.

The J gene is TRBJ1-1, the V gene TRBV10-1; a possible D gene is TRBD1 (5 bases). Germline V gene sequence: CDR1 WNHNN, CDR2 SYGVQD (reference sequence). The CDR3 runs to 13 residues. The V end lost 6 bases, the J end lost 3 bases, and 11 bases lay between the germline ends. The CDR3 DNA reads TGCGCCAGCAGCAGGGCACCGGACACTGAAGCTTTCTTT. This encodes CASSRAPDTEAFF.

CDR3: CAAARLGSGVTEAFF. The CDR3 coding sequence is TGTGCCGCGGCGCGACTCGGGTCGGGGGTAACTGAAGCTTTCTTT. The gene calls are TRBV30 and TRBJ1-1; possibly TRBD1 for D (5 bases). V lost 8 bases and J 5 bases, leaving 24 bases between the germline ends. This CDR3 has 15 amino acids. Germline V gives CDR1 GTSNPN, CDR2 SVGIG (reference sequence).

V and J are TRBV3-1 (or the pseudogene TRBV3-2) and TRBJ2-3; D perhaps matches TRBD2 (7 bases). The germline V and J ends were trimmed by 1 base and 2 bases, with 13 bases remaining between them. CDR3 length: 16 residues. Looked up from germline, CDR1 is LGHDT and CDR2 is YNNKEL (reference sequence). The CDR3 DNA sequence: TGTGCCAGCAGCCAAGGTGCGGGGGCCCCCACAGATACGCAGTATTTT. Amino acids: CASSQGAGAPTDTQYF.

The J gene is TRBJ1-2, the V gene TRBV7-2; TRBD1 matches at 7 bases. With V trimmed by 1 base and J by 8 bases, 7 bases remained unmatched. This CDR3 contains 14 residues. Germline CDR1 and CDR2: SGHTA and FQGNSA. CDR3 nucleotides: TGTGCCAGCAGCTTAGTGACAGGGCCTGGAGGCTACACCTTC. Amino acid sequence: CASSLVTGPGGYTF.

The chain combines TRBV5-8 with TRBJ1-2; D ambiguous. This CDR3 is built from 13 residues. Germline V CDR1 and CDR2: SGHTS, YDEGEE. Trimming pared 4 bases from V and 2 bases from J, leaving 9 bases between. The CDR3 loop is CASSRRHNYGYTF. In DNA form, the CDR3 reads TGTGCCAGCAGCCGCAGACACAACTATGGCTACACCTTC.

This chain joins TRBV28 and TRBJ1-1; 9 bases agree with TRBD1. The CDR3 covers 16 residues. CDR1 is MDHEN and CDR2 is SYDVKM in the germline V gene. The ends lost 5 bases at V and 3 bases at J; junction bases unmatched: 10. DNA for the CDR3: TGTGCCAGCAGTCCAACAGGGGGCGCAGGGGACACTGAAGCTTTCTTT. Amino acids: CASSPTGGAGDTEAFF.

V gene TRBV29-1 combines with J gene TRBJ1-1; no clear D. The CDR3 contains 12 residues. The V and J ends lost 3 bases and 0 bases respectively, with 5 bases between them. Looked up from germline, CDR1 is SQVTM and CDR2 is ANQGSEA. CDR3 coding DNA: TGCAGCGTTGACGAGGTGAACACTGAAGCTTTCTTT. Translated, it gives CSVDEVNTEAFF.

The genes are TRBV4-2 and TRBJ2-7, with a weak D call TRBD1 (6 bases). This CDR3 contains 15 residues. V was clipped by 0 bases and J by 1 base, with 10 bases between them. The germline CDR1 and CDR2 sequences are LGHNA and YNFKEQ. As DNA, the CDR3 is TGTGCCAGCAGCCAAGAAGAGAGGGGGTCCTACGAGCAGTACTTC. Its protein product is CASSQEERGSYEQYF.

This chain's CDR3 is CASSVGHPTDTQYF. The CDR3 DNA sequence: TGTGCCAGCAGCGTCGGACATCCTACAGATACGCAGTATTTT. The chain employs TRBV6-5 and TRBJ2-3, with D perhaps matching TRBD1 (5 bases). Trimming took off 6 bases at V and 3 bases at J, with 13 bases between the two ends. This CDR3 contains 14 residues. Germline CDR1 and CDR2: MNHEY and SVGAGI.

This chain uses TRBV12-3 or TRBV12-4 with TRBJ2-1; D not certain. V was pared by 2 bases and J by 9 bases, with 5 bases between. This CDR3 comprises 11 residues. CDR3 DNA sequence: TGTGCCAGCAGTTTAAGGAGTGAGCAGTTCTTC. It codes for CASSLRSEQFF.

The V call is TRBV6-5, the J call TRBJ2-5; 8 bases match TRBD2. Per the germline V gene, CDR1 is MNHEY and CDR2 is SVGAGI. This CDR3 spans 14 amino acids. V gave up 7 bases and J gave up 5 bases; unmatched junction bases: 9. The CDR3 DNA sequence: TGTGCCAGCACCCGCGGACTAGCTTGGGAGACCCAGTACTTC. Translation gives CASTRGLAWETQYF.

This sequence joins TRBV5-1 and TRBJ2-1; TRBD2 aligns across 7 bases. Germline CDR1 reads SGHRS; CDR2 reads YFSETQ. V shed 6 bases and J 8 bases; nucleotides not matched to a gene: 11. CDR3 size: 14 residues. CDR3 region: CASKRDPPLDEQFF. CDR3 in DNA: TGCGCCAGCAAGCGGGACCCCCCACTGGATGAGCAGTTCTTC. Full variable domain (remainder filled in from reference TRBV5-1 and TRBJ2-1): KAGVTQTPRYLIKTRGQQVTLSCSPISGHRSVSWYQQTPGQGLQFLFEYFSETQRNKGNFPGRFSGRQFSNSRSEMNVSTLELGDSALYLCASKRDPPLDEQFFGPGTRLTVL.

The gene calls are TRBV6-5 and TRBJ2-1; the D gene is possibly TRBD2 (6 bases). The V end lost 6 bases, the J end lost 1 base, and 13 bases lay between the germline ends. Germline V gene data show CDR1 as MNHEY and CDR2 as SVGAGI. This CDR3 contains 15 residues. As DNA, the CDR3 is TGTGCCAGCAGCTTCCAGCGGGTGTCCTACAATGAGCAGTTCTTC. Amino acid sequence: CASSFQRVSYNEQFF.

This clone appeared once. V and J are TRBV4-1 and TRBJ2-3, with D maybe TRBD1 (5 bases). Germline V gene data show CDR1 as MGHRA and CDR2 as YSYEKL. V dropped 0 bases and J dropped 8 bases, with 9 bases sitting between them. This CDR3 spans 13 amino acids. The CDR3 loop is CASSQDRATTQYF. The CDR3 DNA follows: TGCGCCAGCAGCCAAGACAGGGCAACTACGCAGTATTTT.

The genes are TRBV9 and TRBJ2-1, with TRBD1 matching over 9 bases. The V gene end was trimmed by 3 bases and the J gene end by 10 bases; junction bases not matched to a gene: 14. Germline assignment: CDR1 SGDLS and CDR2 YYNGEE. The CDR3 runs 16 residues. The CDR3 here is CASSEGQGSFAIEQFF. The CDR3 DNA is TGTGCCAGCAGCGAAGGACAGGGGTCATTCGCAATCGAGCAGTTCTTC.

The J gene is TRBJ2-7, the V gene TRBV10-3; D is undetermined. This CDR3 is 15 amino acids long. Trimming took off 0 bases at V and 1 base at J, with 10 bases between the two ends. Looked up from germline, CDR1 is ENHRY and CDR2 is SYGVKD. Here the CDR3 DNA reads TGTGCCATCAGTGAGTCGGCAGCGAGGTCCTACGAGCAGTACGTC. It yields the protein CAISESAARSYEQYV.

The chain has TRBV28 and TRBJ2-5, with D possibly matching TRBD2 (5 bases). Per germline, CDR1 MDHEN and CDR2 SYDVKM. This CDR3 comprises 14 residues. The V gene lost 4 bases and the J gene lost 5 bases, with 14 bases spanning the gap. The CDR3 protein is CASSWRSYFETQYF. The DNA of the CDR3 is TGTGCCAGCAGTTGGAGGTCCTATTTCGAGACCCAGTACTTC.

This chain links TRBV18 with TRBJ1-5; D gene unclear. Germline CDR1 KGHSH, CDR2 LQKENI. The CDR3 is made up of 15 amino acids. V was trimmed by 1 base and J by 4 bases, leaving 11 bases between them. The CDR3 spells CASSPLAGLNQPQHF. As DNA, the CDR3 is TGTGCCAGCTCACCACTGGCAGGCCTTAATCAGCCCCAGCATTTT.

The chain links TRBV18 to TRBJ2-7, with 7 bases that match TRBD2. Germline V gene data show CDR1 as KGHSH and CDR2 as LQKENI. The CDR3 has 14 amino acids. V lost 2 bases and J lost 2; bases outside the gene matches: 3. CDR3 amino acids: CASSPGTNPYEQYV. The CDR3 nucleotides read TGTGCCAGCTCACCAGGGACTAACCCCTACGAGCAGTACGTC.

The chain is built from TRBV4-1 and TRBJ1-5; TRBD1 agrees at 8 bases. Germline CDR1 MGHRA, CDR2 YSYEKL. The J segment lost 1 base and the V segment lost 1 base, leaving 9 bases of the junction unmatched. There are 18 residues in the CDR3. CDR3 bases: TGCGCCAGCAGCCAAGGGGCCGGACAGGGTGCCAGCAATCAGCCCCAGCATTTT. Its translation: CASSQGAGQGASNQPQHF.

The V gene is TRBV7-9, the J gene TRBJ1-5; possibly TRBD1 for D (5 bases). Germline V gene sequence: CDR1 SEHNR, CDR2 FQNEAQ (reference sequence). Trimming pared 5 bases from V and 6 bases from J, leaving 23 bases between. The CDR3 length is 17 residues. Written as DNA, the CDR3 is TGTGCCAGCAGCGCTCAGGGTAGGGATCGGGCCTGTCAGCCCCAGCATTTT. It is translated as CASSAQGRDRACQPQHF.

The chain is built from TRBV3-1 (or the pseudogene TRBV3-2) and TRBJ2-1; 7 bases align to TRBD2. The CDR3 is made up of 17 amino acids. Germline CDR1 and CDR2: LGHDT and YNNKEL (reference sequence). With V trimmed by 4 bases and J by 10 bases, 19 bases remained unmatched. The CDR3 coding sequence is TGTGCCAGCAGCCCTTCACCGGGGCCCGGGGGGAATGGAGAGCAGTTCTTC. Encoded protein: CASSPSPGPGGNGEQFF.